The 28 T cell receptor beta chains in this list originate from one sample, sequenced in a study of T cells in Graves' hyperthyroidism and ophthalmopathy (dated by TCRdb to about 2019). The library was prepared using multiplex PCR. Reads for this sample came from an Illumina HiSeq 2000. Amplification of TCR beta CDR3 regions was carried out from RNA transcripts. The TCR CDR3 was subjected to a first round of RT-PCR using the HTBI primer set and the Qiagen OneStep RT-PCR kit. TCRdb cleaned the public reads at Q25 with fastp, built clones with MiXCR and kept in-frame beta chains. Entries that share a CDR3 protein sequence are merged under the most common genes and DNA. In all, the sample holds roughly 530,000 distinct CDR3 sequences, and roughly 15% of those were seen once. The top ten hold roughly 15% of the sample. The specimen was blood. All receptors derive from a woman aged 18-29 years with Graves' ophthalmopathy.

Many counts were recorded for this clonotype. The chain carries TRBV30 and TRBJ2-7, with D perhaps matching TRBD2 (6 bases). Germline-derived CDR1 and CDR2 are GTSNPN and SVGIG (reference sequence). The V end lost 0 bases, the J end lost 6 bases, and 15 bases lay between the germline ends. This CDR3 has 14 residues. The CDR3 loop reads CAWSVEATRGEQYF. Written as DNA, the CDR3 is TGTGCCTGGAGTGTAGAGGCGACTAGGGGCGAGCAGTACTTC.

The CDR3 nucleotides read TGTGCCAGCAGCTTACAGACTAGCGGGGGTTTCTACGAGCAGTACTTC. Amino acid sequence: CASSLQTSGGFYEQYF. V is TRBV11-3 and J is TRBJ2-7; 12 bases are shared with TRBD2. The CDR3 extends over 16 amino acids. Germline values: CDR1 SGHNT, CDR2 YENEEA. V trimming: 2 bases; J trimming: 3 bases; junction bases outside the gene matches: 5.

In its sample, this clonotype was seen many times. The chain combines TRBV28 with TRBJ2-1; 8 bases are shared with TRBD1. The CDR3 runs to 16 residues. V lost 1 base and J lost 5; bases outside the gene matches: 7. The germline V gene encodes CDR1 MDHEN and CDR2 SYDVKM. CDR3 in DNA: TGTGCCAGCAGTTTATCCGGACAGGGTAACAACAATGAGCAGTTCTTC. Encoded protein: CASSLSGQGNNNEQFF.

This clonotype occurred many times. The V call is TRBV14, the J call TRBJ2-1; 7 bases map to TRBD2. The CDR3 is made up of 13 amino acids. The V gene end was trimmed by 0 bases and the J gene end by 10 bases; junction bases not matched to a gene: 3. Germline CDR1 SGHDN, CDR2 FVKESK. CDR3 in amino acids: CASSQDGGEEQFF. CDR3 nucleotides: TGTGCCAGCAGCCAAGATGGGGGGGAAGAGCAGTTCTTC.

This clonotype was recorded at least ten times. The chain uses TRBV27 and TRBJ2-7, with D possibly TRBD2 on 6 matching bases. This CDR3 contains 14 residues. Germline lookup yields CDR1 MNHEY and CDR2 SMNVEV (reference sequence). The ends were cut back, 3 bases at V and 1 base at J, with 10 bases in the middle. The CDR3 bases are TGTGCCAGCAGTTTCCGGGGGACGTCCTACGAGCAGTACTTC. Residues: CASSFRGTSYEQYF.

This clonotype was counted a few times. The genes are TRBV30 and TRBJ2-1; D gene ambiguous. The CDR3 contains 13 residues. Germline V gene data show CDR1 as GTSNPN and CDR2 as SVGIG (reference sequence). V was pared by 8 bases and J by 4 bases, with 15 bases between. Here the CDR3 DNA reads TGTGCCCTAGGAAGGGCTATTTACAATGAGCAGTTCTTC. The encoded protein is CALGRAIYNEQFF.

This clonotype was seen ten or more times. The chain carries TRBV4-1 and TRBJ1-1; the D gene is possibly TRBD1 (5 bases). The V and J ends lost 3 bases and 6 bases respectively, with 8 bases between them. The CDR3 is made up of 12 amino acids. Germline CDR1 is MGHRA and CDR2 is YSYEKL. The CDR3 reads CASSQGVAEAFF. The CDR3 DNA is TGCGCCAGCAGCCAGGGGGTGGCTGAAGCTTTCTTT.

This clonotype appeared many times. This chain connects TRBV7-2 to TRBJ1-2; no firm D call. Per the germline V gene, CDR1 is SGHTA and CDR2 is FQGNSA. The CDR3 extends over 14 amino acids. V dropped 0 bases and J dropped 3 bases, with 8 bases sitting between them. The CDR3 DNA reads as TGTGCCAGCAGCTTAGCTGGTGGCTACTATGGCTACACCTTC. This sequence encodes CASSLAGGYYGYTF.

In this sample, this clonotype turned up many times. This chain connects TRBV6-1 to TRBJ1-1, with TRBD1 matching 7 bases. V was clipped by 8 bases and J by 0 bases; unmatched bases: 12. This CDR3 contains 16 residues. Per germline, CDR1 MNHNS and CDR2 SASEGT. Here the CDR3 reads CASDRDTANLNTEAFF. For the CDR3, the DNA is TGTGCCAGCGACAGGGACACCGCCAACTTGAACACTGAAGCTTTCTTT.

The J gene is TRBJ1-1, the V gene TRBV6-1; no clear D. This CDR3 region has 13 residues. Germline lookup yields CDR1 MNHNS and CDR2 SASEGT. Trimming removed 4 bases from V and 6 bases from J, with 12 bases in between. For the CDR3, the DNA is TGTGCCAGCAGTGGTTTACGAACGGCTGAAGCTTTCTTT. Its protein product is CASSGLRTAEAFF.

This clonotype was seen at least ten times. The chain recombines TRBV3-1 with TRBJ1-4; 7 bases agree with TRBD1. V dropped 4 bases and J dropped 5; count of bases not matched to a gene: 7. Germline V gene sequence: CDR1 LGHDT, CDR2 YNNKEL (reference sequence). There are 15 residues in the CDR3. CDR3 region: CASSPGGTVNEKLFF. The CDR3 coding sequence is TGTGCCAGCAGCCCCGGCGGGACAGTGAATGAAAAACTGTTTTTT.

The chain joins TRBV20-1 to TRBJ2-7; the match to TRBD2 covers 14 bases. The V and J ends lost 4 bases and 5 bases, in that order; junction bases with no gene match: 10. The CDR3 consists of 16 residues. CDR1 and CDR2 from the germline V gene are DFQATT and SNEGSKA (reference sequence). Written as DNA, the CDR3 is TGCAGTGCTATGGGGACTAGCGGGGGTACTTTGGACGAGCAGTACTTC. It translates to CSAMGTSGGTLDEQYF.

This clonotype was seen more than once but under ten times. This chain joins TRBV12-3 or TRBV12-4 and TRBJ1-4; D unresolved. Trimming pared 3 bases from V and 8 bases from J, leaving 10 bases between. The CDR3 has 13 amino acids. The CDR3 DNA sequence: TGTGCCAGCAGTTTTGTAGTTCACGAAAAACTGTTTTTT. Translation gives CASSFVVHEKLFF.

About this clonotype: Since the CDR3 does not end with the conserved phenylalanine or tryptophan, this likely comes from a read error. The chain recombines TRBV7-9 with TRBJ2-7; no firm D call. V was cut by 5 bases and J by 2 bases, with 13 bases left in between. The germline V gene has CDR1 SEHNR and CDR2 FQNEAQ (reference sequence). The CDR3 is 14 residues long. The chain's CDR3 is CASSETRSPYEQYY. The CDR3 region has the DNA TGTGCCAGCAGCGAAACCCGGTCCCCCTACGAGCAGTACTAC.

This clonotype was observed at least ten times. This chain connects TRBV2 to TRBJ1-1; D not certain. The CDR3 consists of 14 residues. Germline CDR1 and CDR2: SNHLY and FYNNEI. V was trimmed by 1 base and J by 5 bases, leaving 11 bases between them. The CDR3 bases are TGTGCCAGCAGTGAAGACAGAGTCGAGACTGAAGCTTTCTTT. Amino acid sequence: CASSEDRVETEAFF. Full variable domain (outside the CDR3, taken from reference TRBV2 and TRBJ1-1): EPEVTQTPSHQVTQMGQEVILRCVPISNHLYFYWYRQILGQKVEFLVSFYNNEISEKSEIFDDQFSVERPDGSNFTLKIRSTKLEDSAMYFCASSEDRVETEAFFGQGTRLTVV.

The chain employs TRBV2 and TRBJ1-4, with a tentative D call TRBD1 (6 bases). Germline assignment: CDR1 SNHLY and CDR2 FYNNEI. CDR3 length equals 15 residues. Trimming took off 3 bases at V and 6 bases at J, with 14 bases between the two ends. Written as DNA, the CDR3 is TGTGCCAGCAGTGAGGAAGAGCAGGGGTATGAAAAACTGTTTTTT. The encoded protein is CASSEEEQGYEKLFF.

This clonotype was seen a few times. This chain joins TRBV29-1 and TRBJ1-6; TRBD1 matches at 9 bases. Germline V gene lookup returns CDR1 SQVTM and CDR2 ANQGSEA. The CDR3 extends over 13 amino acids. With V trimmed by 5 bases and J by 6 bases, 2 bases remained unmatched. CDR3 bases: TGCAGCGTTAAGGGACAGGGTAATTCACCCCTCCACTTT. This codes for CSVKGQGNSPLHF. Together with reference TRBV29-1 and TRBJ1-6, the CDR3 gives the full variable domain: SAVISQKPSRDICQRGTSLTIQCQVDSQVTMMFWYRQQPGQSLTLIATANQGSEATYESGFVIDKFPISRPNLTFSTLTVSNMSPEDSSIYLCSVKGQGNSPLHFGNGTRLTVT.

V usage is TRBV6-1 and J usage is TRBJ2-7; D tentatively reads TRBD1 or TRBD2 (5 bases each). V lost 6 bases and J 2 bases, leaving 11 bases between the germline ends. CDR1 and CDR2 from the germline V gene are MNHNS and SASEGT. The CDR3 covers 13 residues. CDR3 sequence: CASRRDVPYEQYF. DNA of the CDR3: TGTGCCAGCAGGAGGGACGTACCCTACGAGCAGTACTTC.

The rearrangement links TRBV7-2 to TRBJ2-1, with D possibly TRBD2 on 6 matching bases. Germline V gene lookup returns CDR1 SGHTA and CDR2 FQGNSA. The CDR3 consists of 15 residues. Trimming removed 1 base at V and 8 bases at J, with 15 bases between. In nucleotides, the CDR3 is TGTGCCAGCAGCTTAGAGGGGCTAGCGAACGATGAGCAGTTCTTC. This sequence encodes CASSLEGLANDEQFF.

The sample holds many counts of this clonotype. The genes are TRBV6-6 and TRBJ1-3, with D possibly matching TRBD1 (6 bases). The germline V and J ends were trimmed by 1 base and 0 bases, with 13 bases remaining between them. Germline V gives CDR1 MNHNY, CDR2 SVGAGI (reference sequence). The CDR3 totals 17 residues. In DNA form, the CDR3 reads TGTGCCAGCAGTTACTGGTTAGCAGGGGACTCTGGAAACACCATATATTTT. Protein: CASSYWLAGDSGNTIYF.

The table lists this clonotype with many counts. The V and J genes are TRBV18 and TRBJ2-5; 9 bases are a match to TRBD2. The CDR3 totals 17 residues. The germline CDR1 and CDR2 sequences are KGHSH and LQKENI. V lost 0 bases to trimming and J lost 0 bases; unmatched junction nucleotides: 5. The CDR3 sequence is CASSPPGTSGHQETQYF. The CDR3 DNA follows: TGTGCCAGCTCACCACCGGGAACTAGCGGGCACCAAGAGACCCAGTACTTC.

This clonotype was seen repeatedly, ten times or more. The J gene is TRBJ2-1, the V gene TRBV7-9; 7 bases match TRBD2. Germline V gives CDR1 SEHNR, CDR2 FQNEAQ (reference sequence). Unmatched junction bases numbered 5, after V lost 1 base and J lost 5 bases. The CDR3 has 15 residues. The CDR3 sequence is CASSLEFGLDNEQFF. CDR3 sequence (DNA): TGTGCCAGCAGCTTAGAGTTTGGACTAGACAATGAGCAGTTCTTC. Supplemented by reference TRBV7-9 and TRBJ2-1, the full variable domain reads DTGVSQNPRHKITKRGQNVTFRCDPISEHNRLYWYRQTLGQGPEFLTYFQNEAQLEKSRLLSDRFSAERPKGSFSTLEIQRTEQGDSAMYLCASSLEFGLDNEQFFGPGTRLTVL.

This clonotype was detected ten times or more. CDR3 in amino acids: CASRPGTNSYNEQFF. The CDR3 coding sequence is TGTGCCAGCAGGCCCGGGACAAACTCCTACAATGAGCAGTTCTTC. The chain carries TRBV27 and TRBJ2-1; tentatively, D is TRBD1 (6 bases). V lost 6 bases to trimming and J lost 0 bases, with 12 bases between them. The CDR3 runs 15 residues. Germline V lookup: CDR1 MNHEY, CDR2 SMNVEV (reference sequence).

The J gene is TRBJ1-3, the V gene TRBV11-2; 7 bases line up with TRBD1. The CDR3 length is 14 residues. Germline assignment: CDR1 SGHAT and CDR2 FQNNGV. The J segment lost 3 bases and the V segment lost 7 bases, leaving 6 bases of the junction unmatched. The CDR3 coding sequence is TGTGCCAGCACCTCCACAGGGGATGGAAACACCATATATTTT. As protein: CASTSTGDGNTIYF.

This clonotype was counted at least ten times. CDR3 sequence (DNA): TGTGCCAGCAGCTTAGCCCGGTTTAGCGGGACTGACACAGATACGCAGTATTTT. It is translated as CASSLARFSGTDTDTQYF. The chain links TRBV7-2 to TRBJ2-3; TRBD2 matches at 8 bases. The CDR3 has 18 residues. V dropped 0 bases and J dropped 2; count of bases not matched to a gene: 10. Per germline, CDR1 SGHTA and CDR2 FQGNSA.

This rearrangement joins TRBV7-2 to TRBJ1-2; D ambiguous. The CDR3 covers 15 residues. Germline assignment: CDR1 SGHTA and CDR2 FQGNSA. Trimming removed 1 base at V and 4 bases at J, with 13 bases between. This CDR3 is CASSLDGGVGYGYTF. In nucleotides, the CDR3 is TGTGCCAGCAGCTTAGATGGCGGGGTGGGCTATGGCTACACCTTC.

In this sample, this clonotype turned up many times. The chain is built from TRBV20-1 and TRBJ2-7, with 10 bases matching TRBD2. The CDR3 loop spans 13 amino acids. CDR1 is DFQATT and CDR2 is SNEGSKA in the germline V gene (reference sequence). The J segment lost 3 bases and the V segment lost 4 bases, leaving 3 bases of the junction unmatched. CDR3 DNA: TGCAGTGCTAAGGGACTAGCGAACTACGAGCAGTACTTC. This translates into CSAKGLANYEQYF.

This clonotype was counted at least ten times. This chain connects TRBV12-3 or TRBV12-4 to TRBJ1-2, with TRBD1 as a possible D gene (6 bases). Trimming took off 1 base at V and 8 bases at J, with 11 bases between the two ends. CDR3 length: 13 amino acids. The CDR3 region is CASSLGTVRGYTF. DNA of the CDR3: TGTGCCAGCAGTTTAGGGACAGTCAGAGGCTACACCTTC.